The 9 T cell receptor beta chains in this list originate from one sample, sequenced in a study of blood T cell repertoires in COVID-19. Clones were sequenced by immunoSEQ multiplex PCR, and TCRdb holds only the in-frame ones, with some missing. The sample has 120,000 or so clones; about four fifths are singletons. What was sequenced was peripheral blood. These receptors came from an older woman with acute or convalescent COVID-19.

In regard to this clone: The sample contains more than one DNA sequence encoding this CDR3. This rearrangement joins TRBV7-9 to TRBJ1-1, with 8 bases matching TRBD1. The V gene end was trimmed by 1 base and the J gene end by 5 bases; junction bases not matched to a gene: 9. From germline, CDR1 is SEHNR and CDR2 FQNEAQ (reference sequence). There are 16 residues in the CDR3. CDR3 nucleotides: TGTGCCAGCAGCTTAGAGCCCAGGGGGCGGAGGACTGAAGCTTTCTTT. Its translation is CASSLEPRGRRTEAFF.

V usage is TRBV4-1 and J usage is TRBJ1-1; D ambiguous. The CDR3 extends over 14 amino acids. Germline-derived CDR1 and CDR2 are MGHRA and YSYEKL. Trimming took 1 base from V and 4 from J, leaving 10 bases between them. The CDR3 spells CASSQGRVGTEAFF. CDR3 DNA sequence: TGCGCCAGCAGCCAAGGGAGGGTAGGCACTGAAGCTTTCTTT.

The chain joins TRBV4-2 to TRBJ1-2; D is unresolved. The CDR3 runs 17 residues. From germline, CDR1 is LGHNA and CDR2 YNFKEQ. With 3 bases removed from V and 7 bases from J, the gap between germline ends came to 24 bases. DNA of the CDR3: TGTGCCAGCAGCCACGCCCCTTGGGAGGGCGGCGTTCGTGGCTACACCTTC. This translates into CASSHAPWEGGVRGYTF.

V is TRBV18 and J is TRBJ2-4; 7 bases fit TRBD2. V lost 10 bases to trimming and J lost 6 bases; unmatched junction nucleotides: 9. CDR1 is KGHSH and CDR2 is LQKENI in the germline V gene. This CDR3 is 13 amino acids long. The CDR3 spells CATRGGGRNIQYF. As DNA, the CDR3 is TGTGCCACCCGGGGCGGGGGACGAAACATTCAGTACTTC. Based on the CDR3 plus reference TRBV18 and TRBJ2-4, the full variable domain is NAGVMQNPRHLVRRRGQEARLRCSPMKGHSHVYWYRQLPEEGLKFMVYLQKENIIDESGMPKERFSAEFPKEGPSILRIQQVVRGDSAAYFCATRGGGRNIQYFGAGTRLSVL.

The chain employs TRBV7-8 and TRBJ2-1, with D hard to call. V lost 5 bases, J lost 14 bases, and 13 bases lay in between. The CDR3 sequence is 11 residues long. Germline loops: CDR1 SGHVS, CDR2 FQNEAQ. In DNA form, the CDR3 reads TGTGCCAGCAGCCCCGGCGGTTCCAAGTTCTTC. Residues: CASSPGGSKFF.

This clone was found a few times. The chain has TRBV9 and TRBJ2-2; D may be TRBD1 (5 bases). The germline V gene has CDR1 SGDLS and CDR2 YYNGEE. V gave up 0 bases and J gave up 6 bases, with 9 bases separating them. There are 14 residues in the CDR3. In DNA, the CDR3 is TGTGCCAGCAGCGTAGTCAGGGATGCCGGGGAGCTGTTTTTT. Protein product: CASSVVRDAGELFF.

The chain employs TRBV2 and TRBJ1-2; TRBD1 matches 8 bases. The V gene's germline CDR1 is SNHLY and CDR2 FYNNEI. Trimming at V came to 3 bases and at J to 4 bases, leaving 4 bases not matched to a gene. The CDR3 has 14 amino acids. The CDR3 region has the DNA TGTGCCAGCAGTGATCAGGGGGCAATCTATGGCTACACCTTC. It is translated as CASSDQGAIYGYTF.

DNA for the CDR3: TGTGCCAGCAGCGCCCACCCGGGGGGACAAAATTCACCCCTCCACTTT. Encoded protein: CASSAHPGGQNSPLHF. V and J are TRBV9 and TRBJ1-6, with D possibly TRBD1 on 6 matching bases. V was trimmed by 3 bases and J by 7 bases, leaving 17 bases between them. This CDR3 has 16 amino acids. Germline V gives CDR1 SGDLS, CDR2 YYNGEE.

The CDR3 reads CASGKGQLNTEAFF. In DNA form, the CDR3 reads TGTGCCAGCGGTAAAGGACAGCTGAACACTGAAGCTTTCTTT. The chain recombines TRBV2 with TRBJ1-1, with D maybe TRBD1 (6 bases). V was shortened by 8 bases and J by 0 bases, with 13 bases between the two germline ends. This CDR3 contains 14 residues. CDR1 and CDR2 from the germline V gene are SNHLY and FYNNEI.